This entry lists 6 T cell receptor beta chains sequenced from one sample in a study of cytomegalovirus exposure and HLA in healthy donors. The PCR used 60 Vbeta and 13 Jbeta primers. Produced via immunoSEQ multiplex PCR; TCRdb's table is partial and in-frame only. The data hold some 100,000 clones, with 74% observed a single time. The sample was PBMCs. The receptors shown here come from a human donor in good health.

This chain connects TRBV6-5 to TRBJ2-7; 7 bases fit TRBD1. Germline CDR1 is MNHEY and CDR2 is SVGAGI. V was clipped by 8 bases and J by 0 bases; unmatched bases: 10. This CDR3 has 15 residues. CDR3 in DNA: TGTGCCAGCGGTTTTCTCCGGGACAGCTCCTACGAGCAGTACTTC. It yields the protein CASGFLRDSSYEQYF.

This clone was seen a single time. This chain links TRBV19 with TRBJ2-5; D is unresolved. The CDR3 spans 15 residues. The V gene's germline CDR1 is LNHDA and CDR2 SQIVND (reference sequence). Trimming removed 7 bases at V and 1 base at J, with 16 bases between. The CDR3 sequence: CASTDTPGPQETQYF. In nucleotides, the CDR3 is TGTGCCAGTACCGATACGCCGGGTCCCCAAGAGACCCAGTACTTC.

This clone was observed once. This rearrangement joins TRBV5-4 to TRBJ2-7; TRBD2 is a possible D gene (6 bases). Germline V CDR1 and CDR2: SGHNT, YYREEE (reference sequence). Trimming removed 0 bases at V and 6 bases at J, with 19 bases between. The CDR3 spans 16 residues. CDR3 residues: CASSLAAAGRSIEQYF. CDR3 nucleotide sequence: TGTGCCAGCAGCTTGGCAGCGGCGGGAAGGTCGATCGAGCAGTACTTC.

The V gene is TRBV28, the J gene TRBJ2-1; 9 nucleotides agree with TRBD2. This CDR3 is built from 16 residues. The germline V gene has CDR1 MDHEN and CDR2 SYDVKM. The J segment lost 8 bases and the V segment lost 5 bases, leaving 13 bases of the junction unmatched. The CDR3 DNA reads TGTGCCAGCAGTCTGGGACTAGCTCGTCCAATTTATGAGCAGTTCTTC. This sequence encodes CASSLGLARPIYEQFF.

The chain links TRBV11-2 to TRBJ2-1, with unresolved D. The V end was cut by 3 bases, the J end by 0 bases, with 15 bases between. The CDR3 spans 17 residues. Germline values: CDR1 SGHAT, CDR2 FQNNGV. The CDR3 coding sequence is TGTGCCAGCAGCTTTCGCGGAACCAGAAGCTCCTACAATGAGCAGTTCTTC. Protein sequence: CASSFRGTRSSYNEQFF.

The CDR3, as DNA: TGCAGCGTTGGACAGTTGTTGGGCAATGAGCAGTTCTTC. Its translation is CSVGQLLGNEQFF. The J gene is TRBJ2-1, the V gene TRBV29-1; TRBD1 is a possible D gene (5 bases). Germline CDR1 and CDR2: SQVTM and ANQGSEA. The CDR3 sequence is 13 residues long. Between the trimmed V and J ends, which lost 4 bases and 6 bases, there was a span of 13 bases.